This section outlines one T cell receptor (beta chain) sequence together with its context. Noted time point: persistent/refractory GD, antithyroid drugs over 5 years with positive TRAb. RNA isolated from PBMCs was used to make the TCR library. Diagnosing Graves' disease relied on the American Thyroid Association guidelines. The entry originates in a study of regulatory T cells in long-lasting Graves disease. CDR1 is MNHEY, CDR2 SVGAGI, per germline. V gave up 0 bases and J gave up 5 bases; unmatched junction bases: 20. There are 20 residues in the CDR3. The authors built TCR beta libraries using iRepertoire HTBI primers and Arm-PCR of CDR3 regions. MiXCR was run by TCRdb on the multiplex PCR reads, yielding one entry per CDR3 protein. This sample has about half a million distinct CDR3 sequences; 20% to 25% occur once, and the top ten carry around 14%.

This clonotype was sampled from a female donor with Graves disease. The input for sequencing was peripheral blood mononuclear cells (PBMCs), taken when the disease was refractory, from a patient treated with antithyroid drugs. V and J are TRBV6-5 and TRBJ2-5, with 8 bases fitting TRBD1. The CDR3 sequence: CASSYSSYNTETGVRETQYF. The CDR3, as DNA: TGTGCCAGCAGTTACTCGTCCTACAATACCGAGACAGGGGTCCGGGAGACCCAGTACTTC.